This T cell receptor beta chain was sequenced in a study of CD8+CD57+ T cells in acquired aplastic anemia. Study outcomes and limitations: Between the patient and control groups, CD8+ Simpson's diversity did not differ significantly.

For CDR3 and TCR beta VDJ profiling, genomic DNA was the template used. TCRdb reprocessed the reads via MiXCR and lists one record per CDR3 protein. The sample lists 150,000 or so distinct CDR3 sequences; around half were seen once. Concerning this clonotype itself: Its antigen is undetermined.

CDR3 length equals 17 residues. V lost 2 bases and J 0 bases, leaving 14 bases between the germline ends. Germline V lookup: CDR1 KGHSH, CDR2 LQKENI. In patients chosen for sequencing, flow cytometry had shown CD8+CD57+ cell expansion. Each of the patients presented with severe acquired aplastic anemia. The sequence came from a human donor with aplastic anemia. V and J are TRBV18 and TRBJ1-3; D not certain. Sequenced input: sorted CD4+, CD8+, or CD8+CD57+ T cells (not recorded which) from PBMCs. The CDR3 DNA reads TGTGCCAGCTCACCATCACAGATAGGGTTCTCTGGAAACACCATATATTTT. Translated, it gives CASSPSQIGFSGNTIYF. The full variable domain, in which reference TRBV18 and TRBJ1-3 provide the parts outside the CDR3, is NAGVMQNPRHLVRRRGQEARLRCSPMKGHSHVYWYRQLPEEGLKFMVYLQKENIIDESGMPKERFSAEFPKEGPSILRIQQVVRGDSAAYFCASSPSQIGFSGNTIYFGEGSWLTVV.